These 15 T cell receptor beta chains came from one sample sequenced in a study of T cells in women clearing cervical HPV infection. Measured with immunoSEQ multiplex PCR; TCRdb has only the in-frame clones, and not every one. Its listing shows 40,000 or so clones. Sequencing was carried out using blood buffy coat. The receptors originated from a woman between 18 and 70 years old with a cervical HPV16 infection that either progressed to CIN3+ or cleared (not recorded which).

This clone is deemed medium-sized by its frequency. The read halts 3 residues ahead of the CDR3 end, with the missing end drawn from the germline J gene. The rearrangement uses TRBV9 and TRBJ2-4, with TRBD1 matching 9 bases. The trim removed 0 bases at V and 2 bases at J, leaving 3 bases unmatched. Germline-derived CDR1 and CDR2 are SGDLS and YYNGEE. The CDR3 extends over 16 amino acids. CDR3 bases read: TGTGCCAGCAGCGTAGAGGGACAGGGCACCAAAAACATT. This translates into CASSVEGQGTKNI. The whole CDR3 region reads CASSVEGQGTKNIQYF.

Regarding this clone: The CDR3 goes on 3 residues after the read ends, and that part is filled in from the germline J gene. V usage is TRBV19 and J usage is TRBJ1-6; D may be TRBD1 (6 bases). The length of the CDR3 is 13 residues. Germline assignment: CDR1 LNHDA and CDR2 SQIVND (reference sequence). With 7 bases removed from V and 7 bases from J, the gap between germline ends came to 11 bases. The CDR3 is CASIGQINSPLHF. CDR3 bases read: TGTGCCAGTATCGGACAGATCAATTCACCC.

Concerning this clone itself: Sequencing ends 3 residues short of the CDR3 end; the germline J gene provides the rest. V and J are TRBV24-1 and TRBJ1-1; TRBD1 matches at 9 bases. Trimming took 4 bases from V and 6 from J; bases not matched to a gene: 14. The CDR3 runs 17 residues. Germline CDR1 and CDR2: KGHDR and SFDVKD. CDR3 bases read: TGTGCCACCAGTGAGGACCCGGGACAGGGAGTTCGCCCTGAA. Translation: CATSEDPGQGVRPE. The CDR3, in full, reads CATSEDPGQGVRPEAFF.

Regarding this clone: Relative to the germline gene, one junction end is altered; a read error may explain this. Incomplete CDR3 DNA: TGTACCAGTAGCACTCCTGTGTCCTCCGGGGGGACGCAGCCC. Its protein is CTSSTPVSSGGTQP. The full CDR3 is CTSSTPVSSGGTQPQHF. The chain joins TRBV19 to TRBJ1-5; D is possibly TRBD1 (5 bases). The read finishes 3 residues shy of the CDR3 end, and the germline J gene is used to complete it. Germline loops: CDR1 LNHDA, CDR2 SQIVND (reference sequence). This CDR3 region has 17 residues.

Regarding this clone: From the germline J gene comes the end of the CDR3, since the read stops 3 residues before it. V usage is TRBV28 and J usage is TRBJ1-5; D gene uncertain. CDR1 and CDR2 from the germline V gene are MDHEN and SYDVKM. V lost 2 bases to trimming and J lost 2 bases, with 10 bases between them. The CDR3 length is 15 residues. CDR3 region: CASSLIAGGNQPQHF. CDR3 DNA (partial): TGTGCCAGCAGTTTAATCGCGGGCGGCAATCAGCCC.

Note on this clone: The read halts 3 residues ahead of the CDR3 end, with the missing end drawn from the germline J gene. This sequence joins TRBV7-6 and TRBJ2-3; D might be TRBD1 (5 bases). Germline V lookup: CDR1 SGHVS, CDR2 FNYEAQ. This CDR3 contains 13 residues. The CDR3 loop is CASSKTVNRPQYF. Incomplete CDR3 DNA: TGTGCCAGCAGCAAGACAGTTAATCGGCCG.

Turning to this clone: The CDR3 end lies 3 residues beyond the end of the read and is filled in from the germline J gene. This chain links TRBV27 with TRBJ2-3; 8 bases align to TRBD1. Trimming took 3 bases from V and 5 from J; bases not matched to a gene: 1. The CDR3 is 13 amino acids. Germline-derived CDR1 and CDR2 are MNHEY and SMNVEV (reference sequence). The CDR3 reads CASSFRGRDTQYF. CDR3 bases read: TGTGCCAGCAGTTTCAGGGGGCGAGATACG.

Details on this clone: The read comes to an end 3 residues before the CDR3 does, leaving the germline J gene to fill in the end. The chain combines TRBV20-1 with TRBJ1-5, with 8 positions matching TRBD1. J lost 5 bases, V lost 0 bases, and 6 bases had no gene match. This CDR3 comprises 15 residues. Germline V lookup: CDR1 DFQATT, CDR2 SNEGSKA (reference sequence). Partial CDR3 DNA: TGCAGTGCTAGAGATCCGCAGGGGGCGCATCAGCCC. Its translation: CSARDPQGAHQP. The full-length CDR3 reads as CSARDPQGAHQPQHF.

Here the CDR3 reads CASSGGGAWGGELFF. The sequenced CDR3 bases are TGTGCCAGCAGCGGCGGGGGCGCCTGGGGCGGGGAG. V gene TRBV7-3 combines with J gene TRBJ2-2; D might be TRBD2 (7 bases). The CDR3 end is not reached by the read, which stops 3 residues before it; the germline J gene fills it in. The germline V gene encodes CDR1 SGHTA and CDR2 FQGTGA. V lost 5 bases to trimming and J lost 7 bases, with 17 bases between them. This CDR3 spans 15 amino acids. Full variable domain (rest looked up from reference TRBV7-3 and TRBJ2-2): GAGVSQTPSNKVTEKGKYVELRCDPISGHTALYWYRQSLGQGPEFLIYFQGTGAADDSGLPNDRFFAVRPEGSVSTLKIQRTERGDSAVYLCASSGGGAWGGELFFGEGSRLTVL.

As concerns this clone: The CDR3 end is not reached by the read, which stops 3 residues before it; the germline J gene fills it in. The genes are TRBV7-9 and TRBJ1-6; perhaps TRBD1 as D (5 bases). Germline V gene sequence: CDR1 SEHNR, CDR2 FQNEAQ (reference sequence). V lost 4 bases to trimming and J lost 9 bases, with 13 bases between them. CDR3 length equals 14 residues. The CDR3 region is CASSSGPPGSPLHF. The DNA read from the CDR3 is TGTGCCAGCAGCTCAGGGCCCCCAGGTTCACCC.

On this clone: Coverage ceases 3 residues before the CDR3 finishes, and the germline J gene fills in the end. The chain carries TRBV30 and TRBJ2-1; 9 bases fit TRBD2. V shed 3 bases and J 2 bases; nucleotides not matched to a gene: 5. CDR3 length: 15 amino acids. Germline CDR1 reads GTSNPN; CDR2 reads SVGIG (reference sequence). CDR3 region: CAWRGSGRPYNEQFF. CDR3 DNA (partial): TGTGCCTGGAGGGGGAGCGGGAGGCCCTACAATGAG.

Details on this clone: The read ends 3 residues before the CDR3 terminus; that terminus is restored from the germline J gene. The rearrangement joins TRBV10-3 to TRBJ1-6, with D hard to call. Germline V gene data show CDR1 as ENHRY and CDR2 as SYGVKD. The V end lost 0 bases, the J end lost 11 bases, and 11 bases lay between the germline ends. This CDR3 is built from 14 residues. CDR3 amino acids: CAISESTRSPPLHF. The part of the CDR3 DNA that was read is TGTGCCATCAGTGAGTCGACTCGGTCTCCACCC.

Details on this clone: The CDR3 end falls 3 residues outside the read, so it is completed with the germline J gene. The chain couples TRBV7-2 to TRBJ2-2, with a tentative D call TRBD2 (7 bases). CDR1 is SGHTA, CDR2 FQGNSA, per germline. The V and J ends lost 0 bases and 3 bases respectively, with 11 bases between them. The CDR3 is made up of 16 amino acids. CDR3 DNA, as far as it was read: TGTGCCAGCAGCTTAGCGGGGGGGCCGTACACCGGGGAG. Amino acid sequence: CASSLAGGPYTGE. The full CDR3 protein reads CASSLAGGPYTGELFF. The whole variable domain, filled in from reference TRBV7-2 and TRBJ2-2, reads GAGVSQSPSNKVTEKGKDVELRCDPISGHTALYWYRQSLGQGLEFLIYFQGNSAPDKSGLPSDRFSAERTGGSVSTLTIQRTQQEDSAVYLCASSLAGGPYTGELFFGEGSRLTVL.

In the case of this clone: The read terminates 3 residues ahead of where the CDR3 ends, so the germline J gene completes it. The chain employs TRBV7-9 and TRBJ1-2, with D possibly TRBD1 on 5 matching bases. Germline loops: CDR1 SEHNR, CDR2 FQNEAQ (reference sequence). This CDR3 region has 12 residues. The chain's CDR3 is CASSSDNNDYTF. CDR3 DNA, as far as it was read: TGTGCCAGCAGCTCGGACAACAATGAC.

Points on this clone: The read ends 3 residues before the CDR3 terminus; that terminus is restored from the germline J gene. The J gene is TRBJ1-2, the V gene TRBV18; a weak D match, TRBD1 (6 bases). The CDR3 runs to 19 residues. The germline CDR1 and CDR2 sequences are KGHSH and LQKENI. The sequenced part of the CDR3 DNA is TGTGCCAGCTCACCGAGGGAGGGGGGGCCTAAGGATTATCCCTACGAC. Translated, it gives CASSPREGGPKDYPYD. The CDR3 in full is CASSPREGGPKDYPYDYTF.